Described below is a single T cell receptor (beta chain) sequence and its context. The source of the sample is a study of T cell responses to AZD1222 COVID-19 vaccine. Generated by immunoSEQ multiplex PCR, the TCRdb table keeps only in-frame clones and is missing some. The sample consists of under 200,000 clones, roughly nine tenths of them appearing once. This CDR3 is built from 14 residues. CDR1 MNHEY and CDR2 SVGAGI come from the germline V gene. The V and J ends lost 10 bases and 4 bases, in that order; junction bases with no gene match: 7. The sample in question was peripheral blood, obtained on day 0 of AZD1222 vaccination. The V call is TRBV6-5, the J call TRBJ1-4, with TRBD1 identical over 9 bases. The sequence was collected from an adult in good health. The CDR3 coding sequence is TGTGCCACCCCACAGGGGGCGCGTAATGAAAAACTGTTTTTT. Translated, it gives CATPQGARNEKLFF.